This entry lists 27 T cell receptor beta chains sequenced from one sample in a study of TIL therapy for anti-PD-1-resistant metastatic lung cancer. Time point described: pre-treatment sample, taken before nivolumab and TIL therapy. The tumor samples were excised metastases, mostly pleural nodules or supraclavicular lymph nodes. The libraries were made with immunoSEQ v3. Profiling relied on immunoSEQ multiplex PCR, and the TCRdb table lists in-frame clones only, not all of them. The repertoire holds just over 25,000 clones, with 72% as singletons. The sample consisted of tumor tissue, taken at baseline. The origin of the receptors is a person aged 25 to 85 with non-small cell lung cancer.

The chain carries TRBV7-4 and TRBJ2-1; D is unclear. The CDR3 is 15 residues long. Trimming took off 1 base at V and 3 bases at J, with 10 bases between the two ends. The germline gives CDR1 SGHVT, CDR2 SQSDAQ. CDR3 in DNA: TGTGCCAGCAGCTTAGTACTGATCTACTACAATGAGCAGTTCTTC. Its translation: CASSLVLIYYNEQFF.

V is TRBV29-1 and J is TRBJ2-6; D gene unclear. Germline V gene data show CDR1 as SQVTM and CDR2 as ANQGSEA. Deletions cut 7 bases from V and 4 bases from J, with 11 bases between. The CDR3 is made up of 13 amino acids. CDR3 bases: TGCAGCGCTTTGATGGCAGGGGCCAACGTCCTGACTTTC. Protein sequence: CSALMAGANVLTF.

CDR3 coding DNA: TGTGCCAGCAGCTTAGAGGACGGGCTTGGGGGTGAGCAGTACTTC. Residues: CASSLEDGLGGEQYF. The chain joins TRBV7-6 to TRBJ2-7; D is tentatively TRBD1 or TRBD2 (5 bases each). The V end lost 1 base, the J end lost 7 bases, and 17 bases lay between the germline ends. The CDR3 is 15 residues long. Per the germline V gene, CDR1 is SGHVS and CDR2 is FNYEAQ. The entire variable domain, with the rest obtained from reference TRBV7-6 and TRBJ2-7, is as follows: GAGVSQSPRYKVTKRGQDVALRCDPISGHVSLYWYRQALGQGPEFLTYFNYEAQQDKSGLPNDRFSAERPEGSISTLTIQRTEQRDSAMYRCASSLEDGLGGEQYFGPGTRLTVT.

V and J are TRBV27 and TRBJ2-7; TRBD1 matches 8 bases. Trimming removed 7 bases from V and 6 bases from J; junction bases left unmatched: 2. Germline values: CDR1 MNHEY, CDR2 SMNVEV (reference sequence). The CDR3 runs 11 residues. CDR3 sequence reads: CASTQGAEQYF. The CDR3 DNA reads TGTGCCAGCACCCAGGGGGCCGAGCAGTACTTC.

This chain links TRBV6-1 with TRBJ2-7; TRBD2 matches 12 bases. The CDR3 length is 15 residues. V was clipped by 7 bases and J by 2 bases; unmatched bases: 6. The germline V gene has CDR1 MNHNS and CDR2 SASEGT. The CDR3 protein is CASKVTSGGTYEQYF. The CDR3 bases are TGTGCCAGCAAAGTAACTAGCGGGGGGACCTACGAGCAGTACTTC.

DNA of the CDR3: TGTGCCACGGGCAGGGGACAGCGCACAGATACGCAGTATTTT. Translated: CATGRGQRTDTQYF. The rearrangement uses TRBV10-3 and TRBJ2-3, with 7 bases matching TRBD1. Trimming cost V 10 bases and J 1 base; bases outside gene matches: 8. CDR3 size: 14 residues. Germline CDR1 is ENHRY and CDR2 is SYGVKD.

This clone showed up just once. The gene calls are TRBV7-3 and TRBJ2-1, with D perhaps matching TRBD1 or TRBD2 (5 bases each). The CDR3 has 15 amino acids. Deletions cut 4 bases from V and 5 bases from J, with 15 bases between. The germline CDR1 and CDR2 sequences are SGHTA and FQGTGA. As DNA, the CDR3 is TGTGCCAGCAGCTCGGGTGGGGGTATCAACAATGAGCAGTTCTTC. Protein: CASSSGGGINNEQFF.

This clone was picked up one time. The chain uses TRBV13 and TRBJ2-5, with D possibly TRBD1 on 5 matching bases. Germline loops: CDR1 PRHDT, CDR2 FYEKMQ (reference sequence). This CDR3 is built from 13 residues. V lost 0 bases and J lost 5, with 7 bases in between. DNA of the CDR3: TGTGCCAGCAGCTTAGGGGGGCCCGAGACCCAGTACTTC. The encoded protein is CASSLGGPETQYF.

The chain employs TRBV30 and TRBJ1-2; 10 bases fit TRBD1. V lost 3 bases to trimming and J lost 6 bases; unmatched junction nucleotides: 7. CDR1 and CDR2 (germline): GTSNPN, SVGIG (reference sequence). The CDR3 has 14 amino acids. The chain's CDR3 is CAWSQGQGVNGYTF. In nucleotides, the CDR3 is TGTGCCTGGAGCCAAGGACAGGGGGTGAATGGCTACACCTTC.

For the CDR3, the DNA is TGTGCCAGCAGTTACAGCAGCGGGGTTTACAATGAGCAGTTCTTC. Residues: CASSYSSGVYNEQFF. V usage is TRBV6-5 and J usage is TRBJ2-1, with 7 bases lining up with TRBD2. The J segment lost 4 bases and the V segment lost 2 bases, leaving 5 bases of the junction unmatched. This CDR3 comprises 15 residues. The germline gives CDR1 MNHEY, CDR2 SVGAGI.

This clone was counted only a few times. The chain carries TRBV4-3 and TRBJ1-5; D is unclear. Trimming removed 0 bases at V and 7 bases at J, with 7 bases between. The germline CDR1 and CDR2 sequences are LGHNA and YSLEER. The CDR3 consists of 13 residues. For the CDR3, the DNA is TGCGCCAGCAGCCAAGACGGGCAGCAGCCCCAGCATTTT. Translating it yields CASSQDGQQPQHF.

The J gene is TRBJ1-6, the V gene TRBV18, with a tentative D call TRBD1 (5 bases). Germline values: CDR1 KGHSH, CDR2 LQKENI. This CDR3 has 18 residues. V lost 4 bases to trimming and J lost 5 bases, with 21 bases between them. In nucleotides, the CDR3 is TGTGCCAGCTCACTCAAGTGGCTGGGGCCGAGGAATAATTCACCCCTCCACTTT. Its translation is CASSLKWLGPRNNSPLHF. The whole variable domain, remainder taken from reference TRBV18 and TRBJ1-6, is NAGVMQNPRHLVRRRGQEARLRCSPMKGHSHVYWYRQLPEEGLKFMVYLQKENIIDESGMPKERFSAEFPKEGPSILRIQQVVRGDSAAYFCASSLKWLGPRNNSPLHFGNGTRLTVT.

The chain couples TRBV6-5 to TRBJ2-3, with D unclear. The CDR3 has 14 amino acids. Trimming stripped 2 bases from V and 2 bases from J, with 8 bases between. CDR1 and CDR2 (germline): MNHEY, SVGAGI. Written as DNA, the CDR3 is TGTGCCAGCAGTTACGCCAGCGCCACAGATACGCAGTATTTT. The encoded protein is CASSYASATDTQYF.

The rearrangement uses TRBV6-5 and TRBJ1-2, with TRBD1 matching over 7 bases. CDR3 size: 14 residues. In germline, CDR1 is MNHEY, CDR2 SVGAGI. The trim removed 6 bases at V and 2 bases at J, leaving 6 bases unmatched. The CDR3 here is CASRLTGNNYGYTF. DNA of the CDR3: TGTGCCAGCAGATTGACAGGGAACAACTATGGCTACACCTTC.

This chain connects TRBV7-9 to TRBJ2-5; D is unresolved. In germline, CDR1 is SEHNR, CDR2 FQNEAQ (reference sequence). This CDR3 spans 14 amino acids. The V gene lost 2 bases and the J gene lost 5 bases, with 12 bases spanning the gap. CDR3 coding DNA: TGTGCCAGCAGCTTACCGGGTGGGAAGGAGACCCAGTACTTC. Protein product: CASSLPGGKETQYF.

This rearrangement joins TRBV5-1 to TRBJ2-5; possible D gene TRBD2, 6 bases. Trimming removed 4 bases at V and 2 bases at J, with 12 bases between. CDR3 length: 14 residues. Per the germline V gene, CDR1 is SGHRS and CDR2 is YFSETQ. The CDR3 protein is CASSRALAQETQYF. CDR3 DNA: TGCGCCAGCAGCCGCGCGCTAGCGCAAGAGACCCAGTACTTC.

A few counts support this clone. The V gene is TRBV19, the J gene TRBJ1-4; no clear D. Germline loops: CDR1 LNHDA, CDR2 SQIVND (reference sequence). Trimming took off 5 bases at V and 8 bases at J, with 0 bases between the two ends. CDR3 size: 9 residues. DNA for the CDR3: TGTGCCAGTAGTGAAAAACTGTTTTTT. Translation gives CASSEKLFF.

The chain links TRBV5-6 to TRBJ1-2; 8 bases map to TRBD1. V lost 1 base to trimming and J lost 12 bases; unmatched junction nucleotides: 17. The germline gives CDR1 SGHDT, CDR2 YYEEEE. The CDR3 runs 16 residues. The DNA of the CDR3 is TGTGCCAGCAGCTTGTCCCCGACAGGGGCATATGAAGGGAACACCTTC. Its translation: CASSLSPTGAYEGNTF. The full variable domain, rest sourced from reference TRBV5-6 and TRBJ1-2, is DAGVTQSPTHLIKTRGQQVTLRCSPKSGHDTVSWYQQALGQGPQFIFQYYEEEERQRGNFPDRFSGHQFPNYSSELNVNALLLGDSALYLCASSLSPTGAYEGNTFGSGTRLTVV.

The rearrangement links TRBV5-6 to TRBJ1-3, with D unclear. CDR1 is SGHDT and CDR2 is YYEEEE in the germline V gene. V dropped 5 bases and J dropped 0 bases, with 9 bases sitting between them. The CDR3 loop spans 14 amino acids. The CDR3 sequence: CASRATSSGNTIYF. The CDR3 DNA follows: TGTGCCAGCAGAGCGACTAGCTCTGGAAACACCATATATTTT.

The rearrangement joins TRBV10-2 to TRBJ1-2; D may be TRBD1 (6 bases). The V gene's germline CDR1 is WSHSY and CDR2 SAAADI. The germline V and J ends were trimmed by 5 bases and 6 bases, with 16 bases remaining between them. The CDR3 has 14 residues. The CDR3 nucleotides are TGCGCCAGCAGTAGGACAGAAGGGCAGGATGGCTACACCTTC. Translation: CASSRTEGQDGYTF.

The rearrangement uses TRBV7-9 and TRBJ2-3, with TRBD2 identical over 14 bases. V was pared by 5 bases and J by 1 base, with 5 bases of the junction left unmatched. Germline V gene sequence: CDR1 SEHNR, CDR2 FQNEAQ (reference sequence). The CDR3 runs to 17 residues. The CDR3 sequence: CASSRRTSGGRTDTQYF. CDR3 DNA sequence: TGTGCCAGCAGCAGGAGGACTAGCGGGGGGCGCACAGATACGCAGTATTTT.

V is TRBV2 and J is TRBJ1-1; the D is unclear. In germline, CDR1 is SNHLY, CDR2 FYNNEI. CDR3 length: 10 amino acids. With 10 bases removed from V and 5 bases from J, the gap between germline ends came to 8 bases. CDR3 coding DNA: TGTGCCACACGAGAGACTGAAGCTTTCTTT. This translates into CATRETEAFF.

The chain has TRBV5-1 and TRBJ1-3; D is uncertain. CDR1 is SGHRS, CDR2 YFSETQ, per germline. V lost 5 bases to trimming and J lost 0 bases, with 9 bases between them. This CDR3 contains 14 residues. The CDR3 DNA is TGCGCCAGCAGGACGGGCGACTCTGGAAACACCATATATTTT. It is translated as CASRTGDSGNTIYF.

The V gene is TRBV4-1, the J gene TRBJ2-1; D could derive from TRBD1 or TRBD2 (5 bases each). V dropped 0 bases and J dropped 0 bases, with 9 bases sitting between them. The CDR3 consists of 16 residues. Per germline, CDR1 MGHRA and CDR2 YSYEKL. The CDR3 coding sequence is TGCGCCAGCAGCCAAGAGGGACGAAACTCCTACAATGAGCAGTTCTTC. Protein product: CASSQEGRNSYNEQFF.

The chain combines TRBV5-4 with TRBJ2-1; 7 bases agree with TRBD2. V trimming: 4 bases; J trimming: 5 bases; junction bases outside the gene matches: 9. The CDR3 extends over 15 amino acids. Looked up from germline, CDR1 is SGHNT and CDR2 is YYREEE (reference sequence). In DNA form, the CDR3 reads TGTGCCAGCAGCGCGGGGGACTATCAGGACAATGAGCAGTTCTTC. Protein sequence: CASSAGDYQDNEQFF.

In its sample, this clone was seen once. This rearrangement joins TRBV10-1 to TRBJ2-3, with TRBD1 as a possible D gene (6 bases). CDR3 length: 13 residues. CDR1 is WNHNN and CDR2 is SYGVQD in the germline V gene (reference sequence). Trimming took 10 bases from V and 1 from J, leaving 12 bases between them. The CDR3 spells CATSTGGTDTQYF. DNA of the CDR3: TGCGCCACCTCGACAGGAGGCACAGATACGCAGTATTTT.

This clone appeared a few times. CDR3 sequence reads: CASSSDGTGTYGNTIYF. DNA for the CDR3: TGTGCCAGCAGCTCGGACGGAACCGGGACGTACGGAAACACCATATATTTT. The chain carries TRBV7-6 and TRBJ1-3, with D perhaps TRBD1 (5 bases). The germline gives CDR1 SGHVS, CDR2 FNYEAQ. CDR3 size: 17 residues. The V gene lost 4 bases and the J gene lost 4 bases, with 20 bases spanning the gap.